This T cell receptor (beta chain) was found in a study of response to subunit inactivated influenza vaccine. Study-wide results and caveats: Seasonal influenza vaccination, on each occasion, was suggested by the authors to recruit few new T cells.

This clonotype was seen more than once but under ten times. Its antigen is still unknown. TCRdb analysed the RT-PCR reads with MiXCR anew, one entry per CDR3 protein. The repertoire holds 700,000 to 800,000 distinct CDR3 sequences, with around 20% as singletons. V was cut by 4 bases and J by 5 bases, with 11 bases left in between. Germline CDR1 reads SGHRS; CDR2 reads YFSETQ. The length of the CDR3 is 13 residues. The rearrangement joins TRBV5-1 to TRBJ2-3; D unclear. The input for sequencing was PBMCs from blood, taken about 5 days after vaccination. The clonotype originates from a man over 45 who received an inactivated influenza vaccine. This CDR3 reads CASSQLNGDTQYF. CDR3 nucleotides: TGCGCCAGCAGCCAACTCAATGGAGATACGCAGTATTTT.